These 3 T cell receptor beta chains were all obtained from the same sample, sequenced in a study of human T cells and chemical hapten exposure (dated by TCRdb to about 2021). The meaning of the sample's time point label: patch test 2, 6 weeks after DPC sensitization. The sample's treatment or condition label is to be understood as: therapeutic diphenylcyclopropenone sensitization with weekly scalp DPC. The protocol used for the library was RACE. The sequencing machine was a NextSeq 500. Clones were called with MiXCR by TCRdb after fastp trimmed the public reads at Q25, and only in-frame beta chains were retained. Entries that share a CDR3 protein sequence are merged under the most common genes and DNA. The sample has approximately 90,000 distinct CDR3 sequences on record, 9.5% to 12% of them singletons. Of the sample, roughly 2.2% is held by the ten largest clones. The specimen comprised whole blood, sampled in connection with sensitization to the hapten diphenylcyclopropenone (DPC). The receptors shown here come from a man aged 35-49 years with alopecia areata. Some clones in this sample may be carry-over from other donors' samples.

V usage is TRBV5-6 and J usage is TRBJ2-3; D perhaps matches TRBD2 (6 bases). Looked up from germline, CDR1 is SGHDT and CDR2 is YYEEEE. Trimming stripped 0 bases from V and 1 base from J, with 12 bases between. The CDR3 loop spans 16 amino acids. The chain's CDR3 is CASSLVSGGRTDTQYF. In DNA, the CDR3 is TGTGCCAGCAGCTTGGTTAGCGGAGGACGCACAGATACGCAGTATTTT.

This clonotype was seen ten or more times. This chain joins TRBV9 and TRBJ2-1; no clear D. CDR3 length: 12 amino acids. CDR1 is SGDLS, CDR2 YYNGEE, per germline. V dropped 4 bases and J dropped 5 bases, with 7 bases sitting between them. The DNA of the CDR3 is TGTGCCAGCAGCCCGGTAGACAATGAGCAGTTCTTC. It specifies CASSPVDNEQFF.

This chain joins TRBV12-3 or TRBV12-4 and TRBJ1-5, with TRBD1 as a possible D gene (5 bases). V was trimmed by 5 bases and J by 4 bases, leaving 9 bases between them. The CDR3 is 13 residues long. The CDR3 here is CASSTQGNQPQHF. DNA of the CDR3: TGTGCCAGCAGTACCCAGGGTAATCAGCCCCAGCATTTT.